Reported below is one T cell receptor beta chain. What it binds is unknown. The V end lost 1 base, the J end lost 5 bases, and 14 bases lay between the germline ends. From germline, CDR1 is LGHNA and CDR2 YNFKEQ. The CDR3 is made up of 15 amino acids. The data derive from a study of shared clonotypes between healthy human individuals. Combining CD45RO+ cells with CCR7-negative CD45RA+ TemRA cells gave CD8 memory. Study outcomes and limitations: The rarefaction results pointed to incomplete sorted-subset sequencing despite large depth.

Authors' analysis steps: Filtering differed because ImmunoSEQ produced junction-only sequences that carried no quality scores. TCRdb's copy holds only in-frame clones and misses some; the assay was immunoSEQ multiplex PCR. That table is the source of V, J and clone size, and D and trimming were worked out from the DNA. The sample comprises around 690,000 clones, 90% of which are singletons, and more than 30% rests with the top ten. The sequence was obtained from a man in his late teens or twenties in good health. Some clones in this sample may be carry-over from other donors' samples. The gene calls are TRBV4-2 and TRBJ2-5, with TRBD2 as a possible D gene (6 bases). The source material was memory CD8+ T cells from PBMCs. Indicated subset: CD45RO+ cells pooled with CCR7-negative TemRA cells. CDR3 in DNA: TGTGCCAGCAGCCAAGGGCTCGGGGGAGCGGAGACCCAGTACTTC. Its protein product is CASSQGLGGAETQYF.